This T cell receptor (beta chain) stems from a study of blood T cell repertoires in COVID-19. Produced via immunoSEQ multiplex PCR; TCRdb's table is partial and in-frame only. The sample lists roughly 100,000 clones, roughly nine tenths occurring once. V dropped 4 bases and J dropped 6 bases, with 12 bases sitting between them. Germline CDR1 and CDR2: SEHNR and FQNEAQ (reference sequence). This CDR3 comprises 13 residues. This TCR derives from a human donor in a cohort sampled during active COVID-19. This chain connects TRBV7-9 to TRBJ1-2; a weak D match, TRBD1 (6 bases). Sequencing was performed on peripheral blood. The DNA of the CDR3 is TGTGCCAGCAGCTGGGACGGACAGAATGGCTACACCTTC. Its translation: CASSWDGQNGYTF.